This T cell receptor (beta chain) was identified during a study of blood T cell repertoires in COVID-19. Study members were between about 18 and 89 years old and lived in 24 US regions. The CDR3 is 13 amino acids. The germline gives CDR1 MNHEY, CDR2 SVGAGI. V lost 8 bases and J 7 bases, leaving 12 bases between the germline ends. This clone has a handful of counts. TCRdb's table, derived via immunoSEQ multiplex PCR, lists solely in-frame clones and lacks some. The table lists fewer than 150,000 clones, roughly 84% of them singletons. The rearrangement joins TRBV6-5 to TRBJ1-6, with D hard to call. This TCR was sampled from a man aged 45 to 65 in a cohort exposed to, infected with or recovered from COVID-19 (not recorded which). The specimen was PBMCs or T cells enriched from blood (not recorded which). CDR3 region: CASSTDWNSPLHF. CDR3 DNA sequence: TGTGCCAGCTCAACCGACTGGAATTCACCCCTCCACTTT.